The present T cell receptor (beta chain) was sequenced within a study of T cells in Graves' hyperthyroidism and ophthalmopathy. This clonotype was recorded many times. The antigen remains undetermined. What was amplified from RNA transcripts were TCR beta CDR3 regions. A set of HTBI primers served as the primers for a first-round RT-PCR of the TCR CDR3. TCRdb fed the multiplex PCR reads into MiXCR, producing one record per CDR3 protein. The table shows about 130,000 distinct CDR3 sequences, with around 20% occurring only once. General study findings and limits: Stable hyperthyroidism and ophthalmopathy were separated using 13 V-J signatures. Blood also showed most of the thyroid clonotypes that were expanded above 0.001.

Each diagnosis was grounded in clinical symptoms, serum thyroxine and TRAb, thyroid ultrasound, and orbital computed tomography. The CDR3 extends over 12 amino acids. Germline V gives CDR1 MDHEN, CDR2 SYDVKM. Trimming removed 2 bases at V and 11 bases at J, with 12 bases between. The chain employs TRBV28 and TRBJ1-1; possible D gene TRBD1, 6 bases. The TCR originated in a woman in her 50s with Graves' hyperthyroidism that later progressed to Graves' ophthalmopathy. Specimen: blood. The CDR3 loop is CASSLIERGAFF. The CDR3 DNA sequence: TGTGCCAGCAGTTTAATTGAAAGGGGGGCTTTCTTT.